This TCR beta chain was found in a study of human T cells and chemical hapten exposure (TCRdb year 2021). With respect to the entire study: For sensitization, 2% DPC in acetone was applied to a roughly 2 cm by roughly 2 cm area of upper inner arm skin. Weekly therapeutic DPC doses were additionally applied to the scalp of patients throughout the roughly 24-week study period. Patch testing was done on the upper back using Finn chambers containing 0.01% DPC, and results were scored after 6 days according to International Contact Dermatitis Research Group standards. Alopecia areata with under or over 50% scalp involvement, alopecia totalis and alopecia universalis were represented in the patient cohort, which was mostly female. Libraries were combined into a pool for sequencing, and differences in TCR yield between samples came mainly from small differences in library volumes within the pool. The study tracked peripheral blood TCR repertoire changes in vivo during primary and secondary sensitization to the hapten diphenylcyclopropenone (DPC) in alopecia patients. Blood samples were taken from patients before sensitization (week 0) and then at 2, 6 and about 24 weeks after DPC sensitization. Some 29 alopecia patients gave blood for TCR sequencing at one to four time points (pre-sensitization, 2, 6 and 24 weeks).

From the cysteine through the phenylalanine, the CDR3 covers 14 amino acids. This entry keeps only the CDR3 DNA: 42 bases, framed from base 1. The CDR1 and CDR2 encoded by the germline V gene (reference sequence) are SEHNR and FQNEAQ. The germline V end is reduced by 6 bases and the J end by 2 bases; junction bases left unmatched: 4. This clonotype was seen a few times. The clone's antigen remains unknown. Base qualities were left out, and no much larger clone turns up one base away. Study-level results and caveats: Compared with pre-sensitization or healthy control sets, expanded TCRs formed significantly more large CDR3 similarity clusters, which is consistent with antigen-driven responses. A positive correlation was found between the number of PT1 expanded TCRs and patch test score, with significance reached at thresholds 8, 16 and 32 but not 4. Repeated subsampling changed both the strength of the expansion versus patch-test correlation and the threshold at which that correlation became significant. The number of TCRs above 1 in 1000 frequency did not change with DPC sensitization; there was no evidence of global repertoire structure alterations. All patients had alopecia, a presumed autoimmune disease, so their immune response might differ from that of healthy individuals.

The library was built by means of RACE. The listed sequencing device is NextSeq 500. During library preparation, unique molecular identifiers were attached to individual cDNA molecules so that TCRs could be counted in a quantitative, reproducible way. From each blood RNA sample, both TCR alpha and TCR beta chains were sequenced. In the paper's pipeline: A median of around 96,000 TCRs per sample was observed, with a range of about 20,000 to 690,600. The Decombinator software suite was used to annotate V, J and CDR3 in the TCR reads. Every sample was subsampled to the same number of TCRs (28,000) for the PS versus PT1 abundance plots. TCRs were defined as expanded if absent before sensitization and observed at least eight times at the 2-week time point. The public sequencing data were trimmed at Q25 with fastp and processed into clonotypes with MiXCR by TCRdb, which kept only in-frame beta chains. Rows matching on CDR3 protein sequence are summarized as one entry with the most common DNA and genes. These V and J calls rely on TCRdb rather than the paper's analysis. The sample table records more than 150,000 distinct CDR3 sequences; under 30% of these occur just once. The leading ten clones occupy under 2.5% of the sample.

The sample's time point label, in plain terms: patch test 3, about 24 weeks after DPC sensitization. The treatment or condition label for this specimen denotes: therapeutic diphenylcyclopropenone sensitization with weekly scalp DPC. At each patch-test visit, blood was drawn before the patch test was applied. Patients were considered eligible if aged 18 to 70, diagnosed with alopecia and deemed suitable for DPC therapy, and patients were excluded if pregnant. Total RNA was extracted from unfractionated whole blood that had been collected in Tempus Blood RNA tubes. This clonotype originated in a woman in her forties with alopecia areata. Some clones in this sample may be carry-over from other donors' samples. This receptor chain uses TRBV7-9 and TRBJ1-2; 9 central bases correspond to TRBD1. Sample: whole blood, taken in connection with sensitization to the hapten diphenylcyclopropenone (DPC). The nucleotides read TGTGCCAGCAGGTTCGGACAGGGGAACTATGGCTACACCTTC. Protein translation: CASRFGQGNYGYTF.